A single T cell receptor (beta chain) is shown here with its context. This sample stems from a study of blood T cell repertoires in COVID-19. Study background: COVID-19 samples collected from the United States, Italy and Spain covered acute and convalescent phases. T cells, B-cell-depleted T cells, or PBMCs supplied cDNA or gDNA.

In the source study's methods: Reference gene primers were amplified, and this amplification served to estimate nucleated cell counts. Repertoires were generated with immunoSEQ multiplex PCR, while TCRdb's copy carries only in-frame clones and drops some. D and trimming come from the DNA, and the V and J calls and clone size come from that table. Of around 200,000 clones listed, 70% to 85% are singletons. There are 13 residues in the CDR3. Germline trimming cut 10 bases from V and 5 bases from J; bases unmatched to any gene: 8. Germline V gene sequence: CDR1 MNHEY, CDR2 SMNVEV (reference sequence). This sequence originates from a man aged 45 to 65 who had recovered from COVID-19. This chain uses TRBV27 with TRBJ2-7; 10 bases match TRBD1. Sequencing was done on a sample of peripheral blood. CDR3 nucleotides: TGTGCCACCAACCGACAGGGGGCGGACGAGCAGTACTTC. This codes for CATNRQGADEQYF.